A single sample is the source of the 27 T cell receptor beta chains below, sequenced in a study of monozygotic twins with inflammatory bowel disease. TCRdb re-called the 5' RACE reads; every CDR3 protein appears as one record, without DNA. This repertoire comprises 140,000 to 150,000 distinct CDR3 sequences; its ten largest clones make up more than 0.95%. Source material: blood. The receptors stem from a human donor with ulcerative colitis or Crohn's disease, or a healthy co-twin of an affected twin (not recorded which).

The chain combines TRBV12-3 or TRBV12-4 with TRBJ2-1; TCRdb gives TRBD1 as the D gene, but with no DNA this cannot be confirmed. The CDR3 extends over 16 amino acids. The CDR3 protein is CASSLEGDRAKNEQFF.

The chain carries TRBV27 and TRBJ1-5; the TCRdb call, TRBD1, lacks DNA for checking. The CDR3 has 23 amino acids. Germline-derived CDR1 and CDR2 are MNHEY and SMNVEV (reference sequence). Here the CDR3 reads CASSLSNVVGVPGQLYSNQPQHF.

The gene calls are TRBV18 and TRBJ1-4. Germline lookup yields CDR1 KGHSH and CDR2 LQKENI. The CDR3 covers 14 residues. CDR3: CASSRQEQNEKLFF.

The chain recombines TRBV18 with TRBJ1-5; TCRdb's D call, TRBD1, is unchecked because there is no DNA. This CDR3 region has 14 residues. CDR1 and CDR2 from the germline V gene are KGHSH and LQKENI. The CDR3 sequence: CASSSDSSNQPQHF.

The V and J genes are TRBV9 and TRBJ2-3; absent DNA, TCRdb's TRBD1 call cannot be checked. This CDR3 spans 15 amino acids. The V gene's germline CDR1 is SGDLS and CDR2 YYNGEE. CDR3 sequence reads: CASSVGRGYTDTQYF.

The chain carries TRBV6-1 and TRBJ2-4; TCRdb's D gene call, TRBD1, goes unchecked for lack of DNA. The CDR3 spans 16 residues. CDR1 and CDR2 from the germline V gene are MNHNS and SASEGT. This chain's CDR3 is CASSEGSGQGADIQYF.

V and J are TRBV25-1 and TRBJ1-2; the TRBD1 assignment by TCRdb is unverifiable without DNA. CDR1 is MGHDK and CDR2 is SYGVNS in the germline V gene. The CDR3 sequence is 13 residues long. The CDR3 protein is CANMGQLNYGYTF.

The chain's CDR3 is CASSIRTALNTGELFF. The V and J genes are TRBV19 and TRBJ2-2; TCRdb lists TRBD1, though no DNA is available to test this call. There are 16 residues in the CDR3. Germline values: CDR1 LNHDA, CDR2 SQIVND (reference sequence). Full variable domain (rest looked up from reference TRBV19 and TRBJ2-2): DGGITQSPKYLFRKEGQNVTLSCEQNLNHDAMYWYRQDPGQGLRLIYYSQIVNDFQKGDIAEGYSVSREKKESFPLTVTSAQKNPTAFYLCASSIRTALNTGELFFGEGSRLTVL.

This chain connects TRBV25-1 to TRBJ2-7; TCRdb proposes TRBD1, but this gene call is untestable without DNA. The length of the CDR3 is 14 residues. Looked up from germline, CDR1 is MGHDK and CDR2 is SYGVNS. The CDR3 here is CAVRGTGSSYEQYF.

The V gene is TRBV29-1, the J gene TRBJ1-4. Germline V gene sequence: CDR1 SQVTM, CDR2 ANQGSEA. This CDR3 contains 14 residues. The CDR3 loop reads CSVRRKGNNEKLFF. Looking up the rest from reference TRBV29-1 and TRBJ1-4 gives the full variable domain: SAVISQKPSRDICQRGTSLTIQCQVDSQVTMMFWYRQQPGQSLTLIATANQGSEATYESGFVIDKFPISRPNLTFSTLTVSNMSPEDSSIYLCSVRRKGNNEKLFFGSGTQLSVL.

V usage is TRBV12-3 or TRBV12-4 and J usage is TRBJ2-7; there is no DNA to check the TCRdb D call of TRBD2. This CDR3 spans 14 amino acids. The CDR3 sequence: CASSPRTGAYEQYF.

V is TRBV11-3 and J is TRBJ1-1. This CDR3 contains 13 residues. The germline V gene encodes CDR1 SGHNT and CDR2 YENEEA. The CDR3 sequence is CASSSDSNTEAFF.

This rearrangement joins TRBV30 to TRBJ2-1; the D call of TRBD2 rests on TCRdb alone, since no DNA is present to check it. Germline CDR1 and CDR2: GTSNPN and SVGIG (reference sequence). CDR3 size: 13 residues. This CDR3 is CAWVAGGYREQFF.

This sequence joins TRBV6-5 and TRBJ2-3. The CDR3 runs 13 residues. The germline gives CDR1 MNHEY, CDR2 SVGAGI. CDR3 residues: CASSYSSIDTQYF.

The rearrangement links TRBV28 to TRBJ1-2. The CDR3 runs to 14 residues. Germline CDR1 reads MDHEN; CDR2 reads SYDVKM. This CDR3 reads CASRQEGYYYGYTF.

The CDR3: CASRGQGLSNEQFF. The V call is TRBV12-3 or TRBV12-4, the J call TRBJ2-1; TCRdb's D call, TRBD1, is unchecked because there is no DNA. This CDR3 contains 14 residues.

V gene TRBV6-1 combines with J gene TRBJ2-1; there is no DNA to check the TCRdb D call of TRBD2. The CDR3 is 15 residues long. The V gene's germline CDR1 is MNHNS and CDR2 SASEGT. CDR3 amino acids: CASSPRASAGSEQFF.

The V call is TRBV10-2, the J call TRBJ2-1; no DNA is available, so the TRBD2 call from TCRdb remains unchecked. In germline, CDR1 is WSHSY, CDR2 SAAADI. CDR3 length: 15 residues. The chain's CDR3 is CASSESAGSYNEQFF.

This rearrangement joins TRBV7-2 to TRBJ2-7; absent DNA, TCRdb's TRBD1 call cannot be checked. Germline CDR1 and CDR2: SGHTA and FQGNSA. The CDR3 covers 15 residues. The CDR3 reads CASSAWDRSSYEQYF.

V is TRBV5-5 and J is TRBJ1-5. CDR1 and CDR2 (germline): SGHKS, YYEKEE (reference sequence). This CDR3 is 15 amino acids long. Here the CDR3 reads CASSFRRDLGQPQHF.

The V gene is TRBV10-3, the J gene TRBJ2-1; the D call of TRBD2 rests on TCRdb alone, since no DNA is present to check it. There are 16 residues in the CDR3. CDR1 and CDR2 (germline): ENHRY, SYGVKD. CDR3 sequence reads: CAISEPSGKEYNEQFF.

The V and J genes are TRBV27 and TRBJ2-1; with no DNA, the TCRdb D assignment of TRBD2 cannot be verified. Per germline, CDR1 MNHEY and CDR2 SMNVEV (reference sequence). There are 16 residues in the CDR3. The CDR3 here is CASSPSTSGRANEQFF.

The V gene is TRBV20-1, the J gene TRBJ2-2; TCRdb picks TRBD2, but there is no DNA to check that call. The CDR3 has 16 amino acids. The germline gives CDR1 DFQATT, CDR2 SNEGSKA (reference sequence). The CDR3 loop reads CSATSTSGRALGELFF.

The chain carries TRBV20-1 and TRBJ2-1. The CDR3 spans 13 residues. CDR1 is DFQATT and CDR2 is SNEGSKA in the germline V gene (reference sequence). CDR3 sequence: CSARPGTYNEQFF.

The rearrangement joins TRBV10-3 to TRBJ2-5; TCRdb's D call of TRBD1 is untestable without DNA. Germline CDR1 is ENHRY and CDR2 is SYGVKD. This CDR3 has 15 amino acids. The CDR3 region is CAITPGQGTQETQYF.

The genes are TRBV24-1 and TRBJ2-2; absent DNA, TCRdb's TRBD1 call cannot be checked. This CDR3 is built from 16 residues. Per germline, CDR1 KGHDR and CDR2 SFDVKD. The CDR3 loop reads CATSESRDGRRGELFF.

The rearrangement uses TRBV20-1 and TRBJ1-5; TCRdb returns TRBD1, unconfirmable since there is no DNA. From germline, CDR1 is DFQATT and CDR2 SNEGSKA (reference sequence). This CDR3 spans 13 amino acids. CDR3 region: CSARYDPPQPQHF.